This entry concerns a single T cell receptor beta chain. Sample treatment: oral pan-JAK inhibitor, 5-10 mg twice daily. In each case, RNA was isolated and then reverse transcribed into cDNA as the sequencing template. The data were produced by immunoSEQ multiplex PCR, yet TCRdb's version contains in-frame clones alone and is incomplete. The sample has about 190,000 clones; roughly 60% are singletons. The data originate from a study of CD8+ T cells in alopecia areata. The sequence was obtained from a human donor with alopecia areata. This specimen consisted of CD4+ T cells sorted from blood, obtained at week 24, from a patient treated with tofacitinib.

CDR3 in amino acids: CASSFGGGGTEAFF. The CDR3 region has the DNA TGTGCCAGCAGCTTTGGTGGGGGGGGCACTGAAGCTTTCTTT. V usage is TRBV7-6 and J usage is TRBJ1-1; D is perhaps TRBD1 (5 bases). Germline V gives CDR1 SGHVS, CDR2 FNYEAQ. Deletions cut 3 bases from V and 4 bases from J, with 12 bases between. The CDR3 runs to 14 residues.